This T cell receptor beta chain was sequenced in a study of blood T cell repertoires in COVID-19. Original processing notes: Quantification of nucleated cells was approximated via reference gene primer amplification. Some clones are missing from TCRdb's copy, which holds only in-frame ones; the method was immunoSEQ multiplex PCR. From that table come the V and J calls and clone size; the DNA was used to work out D and trimming. The sample carries approximately 65,000 clones, 88% recorded once. CDR1 is LNHDA and CDR2 is SQIVND in the germline V gene (reference sequence). V shed 3 bases and J 2 bases; nucleotides not matched to a gene: 4. The CDR3 extends over 16 amino acids.

The rearrangement links TRBV19 to TRBJ1-4, with 9 positions matching TRBD1. The specimen sequenced was peripheral blood. The receptor comes from a human donor in a cohort sampled during active COVID-19. The CDR3 coding sequence is TGTGCCAGTAGTATCTCGACAGGGGGGACTAATGAAAAACTGTTTTTT. It yields the protein CASSISTGGTNEKLFF.